Following are 17 T cell receptor beta chains from one sample sequenced in a study of T cell responses to AZD1222 COVID-19 vaccine. Method: immunoSEQ multiplex PCR; TCRdb's copy keeps in-frame clones and lacks some. The table records 150,000 to 200,000 clones, roughly 90% of them present only once. The material sequenced was peripheral blood, taken on day 0 of AZD1222 vaccination. These receptor sequences come from an adult in good health.

V usage is TRBV18 and J usage is TRBJ2-1, with D possibly TRBD2 on 5 matching bases. The CDR3 is 17 amino acids. In germline, CDR1 is KGHSH, CDR2 LQKENI. Trimming pared 4 bases from V and 1 base from J, leaving 17 bases between. The CDR3 nucleotides are TGTGCCAGCTCACTCACGGGCTCCGGAGGATCCTACAATGAGCAGTTCTTC. This codes for CASSLTGSGGSYNEQFF.

Here the CDR3 reads CASSVYRGNNQPQHF. For the CDR3, the DNA is TGTGCCAGCAGTGTTTACAGGGGAAACAATCAGCCCCAGCATTTT. The V gene is TRBV28, the J gene TRBJ1-5; 7 positions agree with TRBD1. Germline CDR1 is MDHEN and CDR2 is SYDVKM. The CDR3 loop spans 15 amino acids. V lost 5 bases and J lost 3; bases outside the gene matches: 7.

This clone was picked up one time. The rearrangement joins TRBV12-5 to TRBJ1-3; D is ambiguous. Deletions cut 2 bases from V and 0 bases from J, with 5 bases between. CDR1 LGHNT and CDR2 FRNRAP come from the germline V gene. The CDR3 consists of 14 residues. CDR3 bases: TGTGCTAGTGGTTTGCCCAGCTCTGGAAACACCATATATTTT. It is translated as CASGLPSSGNTIYF.

CDR3 residues: CASSVGTGGEKLFF. CDR3 nucleotide sequence: TGTGCCAGCAGCGTAGGGACAGGTGGCGAAAAACTGTTTTTT. The chain uses TRBV9 and TRBJ1-4; 7 bases match TRBD1. This CDR3 region has 14 residues. In germline, CDR1 is SGDLS, CDR2 YYNGEE. The V and J ends lost 0 bases and 8 bases, in that order; junction bases with no gene match: 4. Using reference TRBV9 and TRBJ1-4 for the parts outside the CDR3, the full variable domain is DSGVTQTPKHLITATGQRVTLRCSPRSGDLSVYWYQQSLDQGLQFLIQYYNGEERAKGNILERFSAQQFPDLHSELNLSSLELGDSALYFCASSVGTGGEKLFFGSGTQLSVL.

This chain uses TRBV11-2 with TRBJ1-4; D is unclear. V lost 1 base and J lost 8, with 17 bases in between. This CDR3 spans 16 amino acids. Germline values: CDR1 SGHAT, CDR2 FQNNGV. The CDR3 DNA is TGTGCCAGCAGCTTAGGATTAGTGGACCGCGGCGAAAAACTGTTTTTT. Its protein is CASSLGLVDRGEKLFF. The entire variable domain, with the rest obtained from reference TRBV11-2 and TRBJ1-4, is as follows: EAGVAQSPRYKIIEKRQSVAFWCNPISGHATLYWYQQILGQGPKLLIQFQNNGVVDDSQLPKDRFSAERLKGVDSTLKIQPAKLEDSAVYLCASSLGLVDRGEKLFFGSGTQLSVL.

This clone showed up just once. The rearrangement joins TRBV15 to TRBJ2-1, with D perhaps assigned TRBD1 or TRBD2 (5 bases each). The V end was cut by 1 base, the J end by 8 bases, with 9 bases between. CDR3 length: 13 amino acids. Germline V lookup: CDR1 LNHNV, CDR2 YYDKDF (reference sequence). The CDR3 DNA follows: TGTGCCACCAGCAGAGCGCGAGGGGATGAGCAGTTCTTC. Residues: CATSRARGDEQFF.

The chain uses TRBV28 and TRBJ2-1, with a tentative D call TRBD1 (6 bases). This CDR3 contains 13 residues. The germline CDR1 and CDR2 sequences are MDHEN and SYDVKM. V shed 6 bases and J shed 7 bases, with 13 bases lying between them. CDR3 bases: TGTGCCAGCAGAAACGAACAGGGAAATGAGCAGTTCTTC. Its protein product is CASRNEQGNEQFF.

The chain combines TRBV5-1 with TRBJ1-4, with 7 nucleotides matching TRBD1. This CDR3 spans 15 amino acids. CDR1 SGHRS and CDR2 YFSETQ come from the germline V gene. V gave up 2 bases and J gave up 7 bases; unmatched junction bases: 8. The CDR3 DNA reads TGCGCCAGCAGCTTCCACGGGACAGATAGTGAAAAACTGTTTTTT. Encoded protein: CASSFHGTDSEKLFF.

V gene TRBV3-1 (or the pseudogene TRBV3-2) combines with J gene TRBJ2-1; TRBD1 or TRBD2 may be the D gene (5 bases each). Germline V CDR1 and CDR2: LGHDT, YNNKEL (reference sequence). There are 16 residues in the CDR3. V was shortened by 3 bases and J by 9 bases, with 21 bases between the two germline ends. The CDR3 coding sequence is TGTGCCAGCAGCCACCTTCTAGTGGGGGTTGTGGGTGAGCAGTTCTTC. Translated, it gives CASSHLLVGVVGEQFF.

V is TRBV6-5 and J is TRBJ2-7, with D possibly matching TRBD1 (7 bases). This CDR3 has 16 amino acids. V was trimmed by 2 bases and J by 3 bases, leaving 17 bases between them. Per the germline V gene, CDR1 is MNHEY and CDR2 is SVGAGI. CDR3 sequence (DNA): TGTGCCAGCAGTTACCTGGGACTGGGACAGAACTACGAGCAGTACTTC. Its translation: CASSYLGLGQNYEQYF.

V gene TRBV2 combines with J gene TRBJ2-1; D remains ambiguous. This CDR3 is built from 15 residues. CDR1 and CDR2 from the germline V gene are SNHLY and FYNNEI. Trimming removed 4 bases at V and 5 bases at J, with 15 bases between. Written as DNA, the CDR3 is TGTGCCAGCAGTGTAGAACGGATACTCAACAATGAGCAGTTCTTC. This encodes CASSVERILNNEQFF.

The CDR3 loop reads CASTTSGRIEQFF. The CDR3 DNA is TGCGCCAGCACGACTAGCGGGAGGATTGAGCAGTTCTTC. V gene TRBV10-2 combines with J gene TRBJ2-1, with 13 bases fitting TRBD2. Looked up from germline, CDR1 is WSHSY and CDR2 is SAAADI. The CDR3 runs 13 residues. V was pared by 7 bases and J by 9 bases, with 3 bases of the junction left unmatched.

Details on this clone: Sequence at one end of the junction differs from germline and may be a read error. The CDR3 loop reads CASSLAWGPYNEQFF. Written as DNA, the CDR3 is TGTGCTAGCAGCTTAGCGTGGGGGCCTTACAATGAGCAGTTCTTC. This rearrangement joins TRBV7-7 to TRBJ2-1; TRBD1 might be the D (6 bases). The germline V gene encodes CDR1 SSHAT and CDR2 FNYEAQ (reference sequence). This CDR3 has 15 amino acids.

The V call is TRBV3-1 (or the pseudogene TRBV3-2), the J call TRBJ2-1; D is perhaps TRBD1 (6 bases). This CDR3 has 14 amino acids. V was clipped by 5 bases and J by 3 bases, with 11 bases between them. Germline assignment: CDR1 LGHDT and CDR2 YNNKEL (reference sequence). CDR3 nucleotide sequence: TGTGCCAGCAGCTTCAAGGGGGTCTACAATGAGCAGTTCTTC. Translating it yields CASSFKGVYNEQFF.

This rearrangement joins TRBV19 to TRBJ2-5; D not resolved. CDR3 length: 16 residues. Germline V gene data show CDR1 as LNHDA and CDR2 as SQIVND (reference sequence). V shed 3 bases and J shed 5 bases, with 19 bases lying between them. CDR3 region: CASSIGQEPRFETQYF. The CDR3 nucleotides read TGTGCCAGTAGTATTGGGCAGGAGCCTCGGTTCGAGACCCAGTACTTC.

The chain joins TRBV4-2 to TRBJ2-2; 9 bases line up with TRBD2. Germline V gene data show CDR1 as LGHNA and CDR2 as YNFKEQ. J lost 6 bases, V lost 5 bases, and 4 bases had no gene match. CDR3 length: 14 amino acids. CDR3 sequence (DNA): TGTGCCAGCAGCGGTCGCGGGGGGGCCGGGGAGCTGTTTTTT. This encodes CASSGRGGAGELFF.

The chain has TRBV7-2 and TRBJ2-7; 7 bases fit TRBD2. Germline V lookup: CDR1 SGHTA, CDR2 FQGNSA. This CDR3 has 15 residues. V dropped 1 base and J dropped 1; count of bases not matched to a gene: 4. In DNA form, the CDR3 reads TGTGCCAGCAGCTTAGGTCCGGGAGGTTCCTACGAGCAGTACTTC. This sequence encodes CASSLGPGGSYEQYF. The full variable domain, with the rest looked up from reference TRBV7-2 and TRBJ2-7, is GAGVSQSPSNKVTEKGKDVELRCDPISGHTALYWYRQSLGQGLEFLIYFQGNSAPDKSGLPSDRFSAERTGGSVSTLTIQRTQQEDSAVYLCASSLGPGGSYEQYFGPGTRLTVT.